The T cell receptor beta chain under discussion was sequenced for a study of T cell responses to AZD1222 COVID-19 vaccine. Study-level points and caveats: Spike-specific TCRs gained breadth and depth after people received two AZD1222 doses. Nearly half of unique spike-specific TCRs reportedly avoided B.1.351 and B.1.1.7 mutated regions.

With regard to this clone: As yet, its antigen is unknown.

Clones were sequenced by immunoSEQ multiplex PCR, and TCRdb holds only the in-frame ones, with some missing. The repertoire holds 150,000 to 200,000 clones, 85% to 90% seen once, with 1.5% to 2% in the top ten. Germline trimming cut 4 bases from V and 1 base from J; bases unmatched to any gene: 18. The CDR3 consists of 20 residues. Germline CDR1 LGHNA, CDR2 YSLEER. This TCR was recovered from an adult in good health. The sequenced sample was peripheral blood, obtained on day 0 of AZD1222 vaccination. The V gene is TRBV4-3, the J gene TRBJ1-3; 8 nucleotides align to TRBD1. The CDR3 loop reads CASSRVLTGGTGVSGNTIYF. In DNA, the CDR3 is TGCGCCAGCAGCCGAGTCCTTACCGGCGGGACAGGAGTTTCTGGAAACACCATATATTTT.